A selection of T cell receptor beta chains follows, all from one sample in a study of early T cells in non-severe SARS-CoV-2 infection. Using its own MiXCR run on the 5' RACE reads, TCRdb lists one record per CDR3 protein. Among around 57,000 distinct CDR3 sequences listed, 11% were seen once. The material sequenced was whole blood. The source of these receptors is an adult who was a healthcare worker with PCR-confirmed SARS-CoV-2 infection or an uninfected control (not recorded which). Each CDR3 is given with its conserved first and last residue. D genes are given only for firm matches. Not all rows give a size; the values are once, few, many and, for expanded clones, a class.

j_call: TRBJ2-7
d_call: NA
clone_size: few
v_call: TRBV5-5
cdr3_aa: CASSLRQAPDYEQYF
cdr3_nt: TGTGCCAGCAGCTTGAGACAGGCCCCGGATTACGAGCAGTACTTC

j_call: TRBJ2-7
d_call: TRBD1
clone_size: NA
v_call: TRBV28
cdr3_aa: CASSRRDSEYF
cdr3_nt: TGTGCCAGCAGCCGTCGGGACAGTGAATACTTC

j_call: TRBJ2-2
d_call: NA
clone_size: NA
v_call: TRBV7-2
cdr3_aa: CASSPTAAGELFF
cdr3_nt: TGTGCCAGCAGCCCCACAGCGGCCGGGGAGCTGTTTTTT

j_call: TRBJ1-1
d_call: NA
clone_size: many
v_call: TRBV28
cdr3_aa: CASSDTLNTEAFF
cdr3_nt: TGTGCCAGCAGTGATACCCTGAACACTGAAGCTTTCTTT

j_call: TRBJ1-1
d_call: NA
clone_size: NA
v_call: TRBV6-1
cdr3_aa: CASSPMGFEAFF
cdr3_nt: TGTGCCAGCAGCCCCATGGGTTTCGAAGCTTTCTTT

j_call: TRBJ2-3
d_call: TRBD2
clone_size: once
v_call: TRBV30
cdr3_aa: CAWIGTSRSTDTQYF
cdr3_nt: TGTGCCTGGATCGGGACTAGCAGATCCACAGATACGCAGTATTTT

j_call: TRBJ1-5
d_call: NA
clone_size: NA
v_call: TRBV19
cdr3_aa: CASIASSNGNQPQHF
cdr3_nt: TGTGCCAGTATAGCGTCCAGCAATGGAAATCAGCCCCAGCATTTT

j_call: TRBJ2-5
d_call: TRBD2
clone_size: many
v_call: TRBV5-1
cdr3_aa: CASSDPAGGPIETQYF
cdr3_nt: TGCGCCAGCTCCGACCCAGCGGGAGGGCCAATAGAGACCCAGTACTTC

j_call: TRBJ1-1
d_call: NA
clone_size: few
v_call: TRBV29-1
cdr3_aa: CSACLDTEAFF
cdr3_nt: TGCAGCGCTTGCCTGGACACTGAAGCTTTCTTT

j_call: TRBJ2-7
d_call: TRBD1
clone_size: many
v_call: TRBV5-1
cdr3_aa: CASSDDRGSYEQYF
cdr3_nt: TGCGCCAGCAGCGACGACAGGGGCTCCTACGAGCAGTACTTC

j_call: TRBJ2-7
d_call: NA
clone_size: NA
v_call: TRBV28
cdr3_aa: CASSARDLQYF
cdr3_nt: TGTGCCAGCAGTGCCAGGGACTTGCAGTACTTC

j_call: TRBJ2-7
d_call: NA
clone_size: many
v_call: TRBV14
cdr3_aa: CASSHPVPRGYYEQYF
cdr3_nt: TGTGCCAGCAGCCACCCCGTCCCGCGGGGCTACTACGAGCAGTACTTC

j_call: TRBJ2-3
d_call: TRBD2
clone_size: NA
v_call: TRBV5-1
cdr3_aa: CASSRTSGHTDTQYF
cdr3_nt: TGCGCCAGCAGCAGGACTAGCGGGCACACAGATACGCAGTATTTT

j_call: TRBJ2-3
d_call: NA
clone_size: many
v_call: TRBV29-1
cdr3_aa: CSARGTDDTQYF
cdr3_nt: TGCAGCGCGCGAGGGACTGATGATACGCAGTATTTT

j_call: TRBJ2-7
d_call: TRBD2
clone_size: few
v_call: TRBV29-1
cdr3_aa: CSVESGTSGGTYEQYF
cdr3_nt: TGCAGCGTTGAATCCGGGACTAGCGGGGGCACCTACGAGCAGTACTTC

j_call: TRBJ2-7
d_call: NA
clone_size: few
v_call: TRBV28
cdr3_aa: CASSGPRSVSGQLGYEQYF
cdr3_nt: TGTGCCAGCAGTGGCCCGCGGTCGGTCTCCGGCCAGCTCGGGTACGAGCAGTACTTC

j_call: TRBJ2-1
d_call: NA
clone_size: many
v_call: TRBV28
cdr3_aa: CASRTPFLQRNEQFF
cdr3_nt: TGTGCCAGCAGAACCCCCTTCCTGCAGCGCAATGAGCAGTTCTTC

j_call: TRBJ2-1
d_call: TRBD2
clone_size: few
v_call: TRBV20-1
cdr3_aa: CSARVVSGSDEQFF
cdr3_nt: TGCAGTGCTAGAGTGGTTAGCGGGAGTGATGAGCAGTTCTTC

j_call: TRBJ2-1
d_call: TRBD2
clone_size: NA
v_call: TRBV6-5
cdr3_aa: CASSYSTSGIRSLDEQFF
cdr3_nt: TGTGCCAGCAGTTACTCGACTAGCGGGATACGGTCTTTAGATGAGCAGTTCTTC

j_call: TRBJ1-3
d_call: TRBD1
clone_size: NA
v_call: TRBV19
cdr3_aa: CASRVDRSSGNTIYF
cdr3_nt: TGTGCCAGTAGAGTGGACAGGAGCTCTGGAAACACCATATATTTT

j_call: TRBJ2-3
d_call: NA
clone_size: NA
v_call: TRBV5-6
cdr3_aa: CASSSGYSAQYF
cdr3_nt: TGTGCCAGCAGTTCGGGTTATTCGGCGCAGTATTTT

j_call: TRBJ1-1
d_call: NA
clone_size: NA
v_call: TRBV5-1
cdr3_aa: CASSSSPGGEAFF
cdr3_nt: TGCGCCAGCAGCTCCTCGCCCGGAGGTGAAGCTTTCTTT

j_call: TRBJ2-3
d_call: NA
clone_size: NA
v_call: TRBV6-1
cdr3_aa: CASRILPGADTQYF
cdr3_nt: TGTGCCAGCAGGATACTTCCGGGCGCGGATACGCAGTATTTT

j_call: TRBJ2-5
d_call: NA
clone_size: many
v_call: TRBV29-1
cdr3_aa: CSAARAARQETQYF
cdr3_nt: TGCAGCGCCGCAAGGGCGGCACGACAAGAGACCCAGTACTTC

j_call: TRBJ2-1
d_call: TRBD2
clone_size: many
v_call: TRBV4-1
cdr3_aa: CASSQDRLAGEVEQFF
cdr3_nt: TGCGCCAGCAGCCAAGATCGACTAGCGGGAGAGGTTGAGCAGTTCTTC

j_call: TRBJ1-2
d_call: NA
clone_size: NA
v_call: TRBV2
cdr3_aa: CASSEAPGDGYTF
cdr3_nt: TGTGCCAGCAGTGAAGCGCCGGGGGATGGCTACACCTTC

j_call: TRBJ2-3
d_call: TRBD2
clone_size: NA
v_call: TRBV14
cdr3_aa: CASSQFGLAGEDTQYF
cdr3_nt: TGTGCCAGCAGCCAATTTGGTCTAGCGGGAGAAGATACGCAGTATTTT

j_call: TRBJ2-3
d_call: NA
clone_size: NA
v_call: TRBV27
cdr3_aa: CASSRTTDTQYF
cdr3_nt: TGTGCCAGCAGTCGGACCACAGATACGCAGTATTTT

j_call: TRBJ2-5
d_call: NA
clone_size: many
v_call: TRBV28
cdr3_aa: CASSSNQRQETQYF
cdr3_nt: TGTGCCAGCAGTTCTAATCAGAGACAAGAGACCCAGTACTTC

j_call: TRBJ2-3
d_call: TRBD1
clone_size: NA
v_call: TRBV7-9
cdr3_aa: CASSATGSPSTDTQYF
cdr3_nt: TGTGCCAGCAGCGCGACAGGGAGCCCTAGCACAGATACGCAGTATTTT

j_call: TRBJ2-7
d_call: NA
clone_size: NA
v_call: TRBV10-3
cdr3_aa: CAISGGTGPYEQYF
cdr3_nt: TGTGCCATCAGCGGGGGGACAGGCCCCTACGAGCAGTACTTC

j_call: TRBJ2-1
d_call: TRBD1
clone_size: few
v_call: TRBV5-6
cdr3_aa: CASRRTGGYYNEQFF
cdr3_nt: TGTGCCAGCAGGCGGACAGGGGGCTACTACAATGAGCAGTTCTTC

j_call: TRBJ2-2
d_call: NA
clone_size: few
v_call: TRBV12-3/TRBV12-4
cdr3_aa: CASSLSTASTGELFF
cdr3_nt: TGTGCCAGCAGTTTATCTACAGCTTCCACCGGGGAGCTGTTTTTT

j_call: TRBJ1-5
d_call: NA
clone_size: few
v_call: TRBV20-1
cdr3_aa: CSARDQFGGQPQHF
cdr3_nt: TGCAGTGCTAGAGATCAATTTGGTGGTCAGCCCCAGCATTTT

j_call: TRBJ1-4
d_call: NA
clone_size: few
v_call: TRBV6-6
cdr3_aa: CASSYREGSTNEKLFF
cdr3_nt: TGTGCCAGCAGTTACCGGGAGGGGAGCACTAATGAAAAACTGTTTTTT

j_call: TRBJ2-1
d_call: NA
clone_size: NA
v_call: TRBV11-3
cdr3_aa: CASGRNNEQFF
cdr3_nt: TGTGCCAGCGGTCGGAACAATGAGCAGTTCTTC

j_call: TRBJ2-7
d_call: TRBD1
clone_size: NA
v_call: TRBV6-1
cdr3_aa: CASSDASRGQQYF
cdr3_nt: TGTGCCAGCAGTGACGCTTCCAGGGGGCAGCAGTACTTC

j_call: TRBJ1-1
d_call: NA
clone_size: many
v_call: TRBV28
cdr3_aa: CASSFPPQRAEAFF
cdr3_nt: TGTGCCAGCAGCTTCCCTCCCCAACGGGCTGAAGCTTTCTTT

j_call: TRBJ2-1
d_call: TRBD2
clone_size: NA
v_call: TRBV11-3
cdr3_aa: CASSRTSGASSYNEQFF
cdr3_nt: TGTGCCAGCAGCCGGACTAGCGGGGCAAGCTCCTACAATGAGCAGTTCTTC

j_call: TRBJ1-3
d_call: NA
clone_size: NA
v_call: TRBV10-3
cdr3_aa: CAIRIFSGNTIYF
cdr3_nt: TGTGCCATCAGAATTTTCTCTGGAAACACCATATATTTT

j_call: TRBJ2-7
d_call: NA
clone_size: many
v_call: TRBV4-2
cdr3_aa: CASSQDAGTSLSYEQYF
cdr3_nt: TGTGCCAGCAGCCAAGACGCAGGGACTTCCCTCTCCTACGAGCAGTACTTC